The clone carrying this TCR beta chain was seen many times. The antigen is not known. The germline V gene encodes CDR1 LGHDT and CDR2 YNNKEL (reference sequence). The CDR3 covers 14 residues. Deletions cut 0 bases from V and 3 bases from J, with 6 bases between. This specimen comes from a study of breast tumors, draining lymph nodes, adjacent tissues. Findings and limits, study-wide: Tumor TCR diversity was below lymph nodes but above nontumor tissue. Compared with basal-like, luminal-like tumors shared significantly more repertoire with nontumor tissue. Data only fit, rather than demonstrated, lymph node origin of most tumor T cells. Findings are consistent with lymph node origin and intratumoral expansion of most tumor T cells.

TCRdb itself ran the multiplex PCR reads through MiXCR, one entry per CDR3 protein. The table lists some 130,000 distinct CDR3 sequences, approximately 20% of them singletons, with about 3.7% in the top ten. The lymph nodes were axillary draining lymph nodes from breast cancer patients. Specimen: axillary lymph node tissue. The V and J genes are TRBV3-1 and TRBJ2-1, with D possibly being TRBD1 (5 bases). This sequence was found in a female donor with breast cancer. Some clones in this sample may be carry-over from other donors' samples. The DNA of the CDR3 is TGTGCCAGCAGCCAAGAGGACAACTACAATGAGCAGTTCTTC. Its translation: CASSQEDNYNEQFF.